Ten or more counts support the clone carrying this TCR beta chain. Its antigen is unknown. TCRdb used MiXCR to reprocess the reads, holding one entry per CDR3 protein. In the table there are fewer than 300,000 distinct CDR3 sequences, about 25% of which are singletons. Germline values: CDR1 SGHTA, CDR2 FQGNSA. The trim removed 4 bases at V and 5 bases at J, leaving 3 bases unmatched. This CDR3 region has 13 residues. The data derive from a study of T cell repertoires in cytomegalovirus infection. Looking at the study overall: Through public TCR beta signatures, both CMV infection and matching HLA type were indicated.

Study conclusions and caveats: Identification of carriers of CMV plus the relevant HLA was achieved through cumulative public TCR beta family frequency. Dominating the ex vivo response were TCR beta clonotypes that were CMV-specific and HLA-C-restricted.

The sample consisted of PBMCs. This clonotype was sampled from a human donor in good health (CMV status not recorded). Some clones in this sample may be carry-over from other donors' samples. The chain joins TRBV7-2 to TRBJ2-5, with 8 bases fitting TRBD2. The DNA for the CDR3 is TGTGCCAGCAGCTCGGGGGGGCTGGAGACCCAGTACTTC. It specifies CASSSGGLETQYF.